The clone carrying this T cell receptor (beta chain) was seen more than once but under ten times. These data belong to a study of CD8 T cells in ankylosing spondylitis. Germline V gene data show CDR1 as KGHSH and CDR2 as LQKENI. Trimming removed 3 bases at V and 4 bases at J, with 9 bases between. The CDR3 contains 13 residues. Using its own MiXCR run on the 5' RACE reads, TCRdb lists one record per CDR3 protein. The sample lists a few hundred thousand distinct CDR3 sequences, around 21% occurring once. The chain joins TRBV18 to TRBJ1-1; no firm D call. This clonotype originated in a female donor with ankylosing spondylitis or in good health (not recorded which). Sequenced material: blood, either unsorted or a sorted T cell fraction (not recorded which). CDR3 bases: TGTGCCAGCTCACCGGGCCTCCGCACTGAAGCTTTCTTT. Translation: CASSPGLRTEAFF. Looking up the rest from reference TRBV18 and TRBJ1-1 gives the full variable domain: NAGVMQNPRHLVRRRGQEARLRCSPMKGHSHVYWYRQLPEEGLKFMVYLQKENIIDESGMPKERFSAEFPKEGPSILRIQQVVRGDSAAYFCASSPGLRTEAFFGQGTRLTVV.